A single sample gave rise to the 18 T cell receptor beta chains below, sequenced in a study of OX40 agonist ivuxolimab in advanced cancers. TCRdb's copy holds only in-frame clones and misses some; the assay was immunoSEQ multiplex PCR. The sample consists of tens of thousands of clones, 87% of them appearing once. Sequences were derived from CD4+ or CD8+ T cells sorted from blood, sampled in a trial of the OX40 agonist ivuxolimab. The origin of the receptors is an adult with an advanced solid tumor such as melanoma, head and neck, liver or kidney cancer.

This chain joins TRBV9 and TRBJ2-7, with D possibly TRBD2 on 5 matching bases. Germline CDR1 SGDLS, CDR2 YYNGEE. The CDR3 loop spans 15 amino acids. Trimming removed 1 base from V and 0 bases from J, with 11 bases in between. The CDR3 DNA is TGTGCCAGCAGCGTATCTGGGGAGAGCTCCTACGAGCAGTACTTC. Translating gives CASSVSGESSYEQYF. Filled out from reference TRBV9 and TRBJ2-7, the complete variable domain reads DSGVTQTPKHLITATGQRVTLRCSPRSGDLSVYWYQQSLDQGLQFLIQYYNGEERAKGNILERFSAQQFPDLHSELNLSSLELGDSALYFCASSVSGESSYEQYFGPGTRLTVT.

The V and J genes are TRBV18 and TRBJ1-2, with D perhaps TRBD1 (5 bases). V was pared by 0 bases and J by 8 bases, with 10 bases between. Germline V CDR1 and CDR2: KGHSH, LQKENI. The CDR3 runs to 13 residues. The CDR3 protein is CASSPPFREGYTF. CDR3 bases: TGTGCCAGCTCACCACCGTTCAGGGAGGGCTACACCTTC.

As for this clone: A junction end diverges from the germline sequence, so it may reflect a read error. This chain joins TRBV7-7 and TRBJ2-5; D is unclear. This CDR3 comprises 13 residues. Germline CDR1 is SSHAT and CDR2 is FNYEAQ (reference sequence). CDR3 in DNA: TGTGCTAGCAGCTCCCGAGCAAGGGAGACCCAGTACTTC. It is translated as CASSSRARETQYF.

V is TRBV7-3 and J is TRBJ2-5, with 7 bases lining up with TRBD2. The junction had 11 bases not matched to a gene; V was cut back by 2 bases and J by 5 bases. CDR1 and CDR2 from the germline V gene are SGHTA and FQGTGA. The CDR3 is made up of 16 amino acids. CDR3 in amino acids: CASSLLGRGVVETQYF. CDR3 DNA sequence: TGTGCCAGCAGCTTACTGGGACGGGGGGTAGTTGAGACCCAGTACTTC. Based on the CDR3 plus reference TRBV7-3 and TRBJ2-5, the full variable domain is GAGVSQTPSNKVTEKGKYVELRCDPISGHTALYWYRQSLGQGPEFLIYFQGTGAADDSGLPNDRFFAVRPEGSVSTLKIQRTERGDSAVYLCASSLLGRGVVETQYFGPGTRLLVL.

The chain couples TRBV6-5 to TRBJ1-2, with a weak D call TRBD1 (5 bases). The V end lost 2 bases, the J end lost 6 bases, and 13 bases lay between the germline ends. This CDR3 has 14 amino acids. The germline V gene has CDR1 MNHEY and CDR2 SVGAGI. CDR3 protein: CASSYDGGVDGYTF. The CDR3 nucleotides read TGTGCCAGCAGTTACGACGGGGGAGTGGATGGCTACACCTTC.

The CDR3 DNA follows: TGTGCCAGCATCGGGACTGCGTACGAGCAGTACTTC. Translating it yields CASIGTAYEQYF. The chain is built from TRBV2 and TRBJ2-7, with D perhaps matching TRBD2 (6 bases). The CDR3 contains 12 residues. CDR1 is SNHLY, CDR2 FYNNEI, per germline. V gave up 7 bases and J gave up 4 bases, with 11 bases separating them.

This rearrangement joins TRBV6-5 to TRBJ2-1; D unclear. Deletions cut 4 bases from V and 4 bases from J, with 8 bases between. CDR1 and CDR2 from the germline V gene are MNHEY and SVGAGI. This CDR3 has 13 residues. This CDR3 is CASSSIGYNEQFF. Written as DNA, the CDR3 is TGTGCCAGCAGTTCAATTGGGTACAATGAGCAGTTCTTC.

The V gene is TRBV7-9, the J gene TRBJ2-7, with TRBD1 matching over 9 bases. This CDR3 is 15 amino acids long. Losses at the gene ends were 5 bases for V and 0 bases for J; bases not matched to a gene: 5. Germline CDR1 and CDR2: SEHNR and FQNEAQ (reference sequence). The CDR3 bases are TGTGCCAGCAGCGTCCGGGACAGGGCCTCCTACGAGCAGTACTTC. Its translation: CASSVRDRASYEQYF.

The V and J genes are TRBV2 and TRBJ2-7; the match to TRBD2 covers 9 bases. V shed 6 bases, J shed 3 bases, and the junction held 9 bases outside the gene matches. There are 15 residues in the CDR3. Per germline, CDR1 SNHLY and CDR2 FYNNEI. CDR3 sequence: CASSPTGLAYYEQYF. CDR3 coding DNA: TGTGCCAGCAGCCCAACGGGACTAGCTTACTACGAGCAGTACTTC.

This rearrangement joins TRBV11-1 to TRBJ1-1, with unresolved D. Germline CDR1 SGHAT, CDR2 FQDESV (reference sequence). There are 14 residues in the CDR3. The germline V and J ends were trimmed by 0 bases and 0 bases, with 5 bases remaining between them. The CDR3 DNA sequence: TGTGCCAGCAGCTTAGCGCTTCTGAACACTGAAGCTTTCTTT. Protein: CASSLALLNTEAFF.

The V gene is TRBV30, the J gene TRBJ2-1, with TRBD2 identical over 7 bases. The CDR3 sequence is 15 residues long. Germline lookup yields CDR1 GTSNPN and CDR2 SVGIG (reference sequence). The trim removed 2 bases at V and 6 bases at J, leaving 10 bases unmatched. The CDR3: CAWSPIQRDFNEQFF. The CDR3 DNA reads TGTGCCTGGAGTCCCATACAGCGGGATTTCAATGAGCAGTTCTTC.

The gene calls are TRBV6-1 and TRBJ2-2; 8 bases are shared with TRBD1. Germline trimming cut 7 bases from V and 4 bases from J; bases unmatched to any gene: 8. CDR3 length equals 15 residues. Germline CDR1 and CDR2: MNHNS and SASEGT. CDR3 sequence (DNA): TGTGCCAGCACACGGACAGGGCACGGCACCGGGGAGCTGTTTTTT. Translation gives CASTRTGHGTGELFF.

This chain joins TRBV27 and TRBJ1-5; D unclear. The V gene lost 3 bases and the J gene lost 7 bases, with 10 bases spanning the gap. The CDR3 has 13 amino acids. Germline loops: CDR1 MNHEY, CDR2 SMNVEV (reference sequence). CDR3 protein: CASSFAQSQPQHF. The CDR3 region has the DNA TGTGCCAGCAGTTTTGCACAGTCGCAGCCCCAGCATTTT.

The chain combines TRBV9 with TRBJ1-2; D unclear. Trimming left V 3 bases short and J 2 bases short, with 11 bases between. Germline CDR1 and CDR2: SGDLS and YYNGEE. CDR3 length: 14 amino acids. The CDR3 is CASSGRGGNYGYTF. The DNA of the CDR3 is TGTGCCAGCAGCGGGCGGGGAGGGAACTATGGCTACACCTTC.

The CDR3 region has the DNA TGTGCCAGCAGTTCTCAGGGTATCGGCTACACCTTC. This gives the protein CASSSQGIGYTF. The rearrangement uses TRBV6-5 and TRBJ1-2; perhaps TRBD1 as D (5 bases). Trimming took off 4 bases at V and 8 bases at J, with 11 bases between the two ends. The CDR3 length is 12 residues. From germline, CDR1 is MNHEY and CDR2 SVGAGI.

This clone appeared once. Other DNA sequences in this sample translate to the same CDR3. The genes are TRBV5-1 and TRBJ2-3; no reliable D call. CDR3 size: 12 residues. Trimming removed 0 bases at V and 4 bases at J, with 3 bases between. Germline loops: CDR1 SGHRS, CDR2 YFSETQ. The CDR3 region has the DNA TGCGCCAGCAGCTTGGAAGCAGATACGCAGTATTTT. Its protein product is CASSLEADTQYF.

The chain employs TRBV9 and TRBJ2-5, with TRBD1 matching over 7 bases. V lost 4 bases and J lost 2; bases outside the gene matches: 2. Germline CDR1 reads SGDLS; CDR2 reads YYNGEE. CDR3 length: 13 amino acids. The CDR3 sequence is CASSMGQQETQYF. The CDR3 DNA sequence: TGTGCCAGCAGCATGGGACAGCAAGAGACCCAGTACTTC.

This rearrangement joins TRBV4-3 to TRBJ2-2, with D perhaps matching TRBD2 (6 bases). Germline V CDR1 and CDR2: LGHNA, YSLEER. The V end lost 1 base, the J end lost 6 bases, and 18 bases lay between the germline ends. CDR3 length: 17 amino acids. The CDR3 DNA is TGCGCCAGCAGCCAAGTCTTAGAAATGGGGGGTTCCGGGGAGCTGTTTTTT. It codes for CASSQVLEMGGSGELFF.